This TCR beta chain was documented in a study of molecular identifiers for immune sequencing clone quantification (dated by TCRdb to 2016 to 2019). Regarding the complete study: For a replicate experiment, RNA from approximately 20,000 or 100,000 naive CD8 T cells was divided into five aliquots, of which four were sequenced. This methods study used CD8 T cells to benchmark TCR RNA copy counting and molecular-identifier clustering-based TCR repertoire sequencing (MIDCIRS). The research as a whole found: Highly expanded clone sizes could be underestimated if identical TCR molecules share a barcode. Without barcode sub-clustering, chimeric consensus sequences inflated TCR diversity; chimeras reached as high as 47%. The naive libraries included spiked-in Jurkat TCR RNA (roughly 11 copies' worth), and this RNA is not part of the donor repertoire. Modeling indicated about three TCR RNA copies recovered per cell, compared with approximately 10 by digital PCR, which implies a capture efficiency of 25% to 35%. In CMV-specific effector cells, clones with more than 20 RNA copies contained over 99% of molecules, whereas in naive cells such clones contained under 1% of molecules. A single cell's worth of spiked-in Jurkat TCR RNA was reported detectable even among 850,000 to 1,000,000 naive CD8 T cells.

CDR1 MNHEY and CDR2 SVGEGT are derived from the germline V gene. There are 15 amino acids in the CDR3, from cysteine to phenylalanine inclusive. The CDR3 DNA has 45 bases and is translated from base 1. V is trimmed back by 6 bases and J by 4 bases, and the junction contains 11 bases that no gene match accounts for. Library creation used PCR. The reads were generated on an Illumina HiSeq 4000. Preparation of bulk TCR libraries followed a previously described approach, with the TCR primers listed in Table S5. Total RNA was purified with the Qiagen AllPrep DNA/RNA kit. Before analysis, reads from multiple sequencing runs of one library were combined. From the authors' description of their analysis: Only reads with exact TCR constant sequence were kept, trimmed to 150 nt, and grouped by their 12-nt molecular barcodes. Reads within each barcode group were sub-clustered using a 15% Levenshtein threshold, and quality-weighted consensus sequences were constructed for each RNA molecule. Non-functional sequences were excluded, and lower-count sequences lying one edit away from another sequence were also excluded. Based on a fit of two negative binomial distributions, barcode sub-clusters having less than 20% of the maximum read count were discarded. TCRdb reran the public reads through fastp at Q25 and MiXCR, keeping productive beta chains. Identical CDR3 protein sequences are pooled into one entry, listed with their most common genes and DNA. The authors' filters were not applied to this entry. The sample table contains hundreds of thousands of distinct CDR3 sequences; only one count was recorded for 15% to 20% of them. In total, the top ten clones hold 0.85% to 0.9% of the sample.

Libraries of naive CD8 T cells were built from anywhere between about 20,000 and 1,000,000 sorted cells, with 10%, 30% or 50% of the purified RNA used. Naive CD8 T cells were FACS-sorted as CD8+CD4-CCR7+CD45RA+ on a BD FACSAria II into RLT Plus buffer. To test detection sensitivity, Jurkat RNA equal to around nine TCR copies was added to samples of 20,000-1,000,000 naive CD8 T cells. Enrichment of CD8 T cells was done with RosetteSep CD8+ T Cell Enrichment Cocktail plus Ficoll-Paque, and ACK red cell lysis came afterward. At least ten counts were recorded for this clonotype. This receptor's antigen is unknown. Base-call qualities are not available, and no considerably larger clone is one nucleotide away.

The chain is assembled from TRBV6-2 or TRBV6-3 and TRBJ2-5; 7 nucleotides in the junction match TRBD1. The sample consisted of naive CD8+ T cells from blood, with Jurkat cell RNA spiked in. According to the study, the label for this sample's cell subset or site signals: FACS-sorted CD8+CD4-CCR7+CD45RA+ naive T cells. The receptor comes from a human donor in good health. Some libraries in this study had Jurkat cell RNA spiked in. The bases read TGTGCCAGCAGCCCATCGACAGGGTCAGGAGAGACCCAGTACTTC. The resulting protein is CASSPSTGSGETQYF.